These 17 T cell receptor beta chains came from one sample sequenced in a study of T-cell memory formation after mild COVID-19. MiXCR was run by TCRdb on the 5' RACE reads, yielding one entry per CDR3 protein. Of about 560,000 distinct CDR3 sequences listed, roughly 18% are singletons. The sequenced sample consisted of PBMCs or a T cell subset sorted from them (not recorded which). Receptors originate from an adult woman who had mild COVID-19 (a few samples of this study predate the infection). Cell type and time point are not known.

The chain carries TRBV4-2 and TRBJ2-2; 9 bases are shared with TRBD1. The CDR3 contains 16 residues. The germline CDR1 and CDR2 sequences are LGHNA and YNFKEQ. After removal of 0 bases from V and 9 bases from J, the junction contained 8 bases not matched to a gene. Here the CDR3 DNA reads TGTGCCAGCAGCCAAGATATTTTGACAGGGGGTAGGGAGCTGTTTTTT. Translation gives CASSQDILTGGRELFF.

This clonotype was seen only a few times. The chain has TRBV6-5 and TRBJ1-1, with D perhaps matching TRBD1 (5 bases). This CDR3 region has 13 residues. The germline V and J ends were trimmed by 10 bases and 1 base, with 13 bases remaining between them. In germline, CDR1 is MNHEY, CDR2 SVGAGI. CDR3 amino acids: CAIGLGGNTEAFF. The CDR3 DNA is TGTGCCATCGGCCTGGGGGGGAACACTGAAGCTTTCTTT.

Only a few counts were recorded for this clonotype. V is TRBV19 and J is TRBJ2-3; tentatively, D is TRBD2 (6 bases). CDR1 is LNHDA and CDR2 is SQIVND in the germline V gene (reference sequence). Trimming pared 3 bases from V and 4 bases from J, leaving 11 bases between. CDR3 length: 14 amino acids. The CDR3 DNA follows: TGTGCCAGTAGTATTACGGGAGAAGCAGATACGCAGTATTTT. This sequence encodes CASSITGEADTQYF.

The gene calls are TRBV4-2 and TRBJ2-1; TRBD2 matches 7 bases. This CDR3 has 17 amino acids. The J segment lost 5 bases and the V segment lost 3 bases, leaving 13 bases of the junction unmatched. The germline V gene encodes CDR1 LGHNA and CDR2 YNFKEQ. CDR3 in DNA: TGTGCCAGCAGCCATCCAATTGGAGGGCTAGCGGACAATGAGCAGTTCTTC. This translates into CASSHPIGGLADNEQFF.

This clonotype appeared a few times. This chain connects TRBV6-5 to TRBJ2-6, with D unresolved. Trimming took off 2 bases at V and 0 bases at J, with 11 bases between the two ends. This CDR3 region has 17 residues. The germline V gene has CDR1 MNHEY and CDR2 SVGAGI. The CDR3 sequence: CASSYAPPSSGANVLTF. The CDR3 nucleotides read TGTGCCAGCAGTTACGCCCCCCCCTCCTCTGGGGCCAACGTCCTGACTTTC.

In its sample, this clonotype was seen a few times. V gene TRBV7-9 combines with J gene TRBJ2-1; D might be TRBD1 (6 bases). Germline CDR1 and CDR2: SEHNR and FQNEAQ (reference sequence). Trimming pared 1 base from V and 6 bases from J, leaving 19 bases between. The CDR3 has 17 amino acids. The DNA for the CDR3 is TGTGCCAGCAGCTTAGAATCTTTACGAAGAGGGGGCAATGAGCAGTTCTTC. Translating it yields CASSLESLRRGGNEQFF.

This clonotype occurred a few times. This chain joins TRBV11-2 and TRBJ2-1, with 9 bases fitting TRBD1. The junction had 10 bases not matched to a gene; V was cut back by 2 bases and J by 8 bases. Germline V gene data show CDR1 as SGHAT and CDR2 as FQNNGV. The CDR3 has 16 residues. The CDR3 protein is CASSLLRDRAAHEQFF. The CDR3 DNA reads TGTGCCAGCAGCTTACTACGGGACAGGGCAGCACATGAGCAGTTCTTC.

There are a few counts of this clonotype. The chain has TRBV5-5 and TRBJ1-2, with 7 bases lining up with TRBD1. J lost 1 base, V lost 1 base, and 10 bases had no gene match. Germline V gives CDR1 SGHKS, CDR2 YYEKEE (reference sequence). The CDR3 is 17 amino acids. The CDR3 bases are TGTGCCAGCAGCTTGCCCCGGGACAGCGAATTTAACTATGGCTACACCTTC. Its translation is CASSLPRDSEFNYGYTF.

The chain is built from TRBV7-6 and TRBJ1-5; perhaps TRBD1 as D (6 bases). V gave up 2 bases and J gave up 6 bases, with 14 bases separating them. Germline CDR1 and CDR2: SGHVS and FNYEAQ. The CDR3 has 15 residues. CDR3 bases: TGTGCCAGCAGCTTACGCCAGGGGCAAAGTCAGCCCCAGCATTTT. It specifies CASSLRQGQSQPQHF.

Only a few counts were recorded for this clonotype. The rearrangement links TRBV4-1 to TRBJ1-5; no firm D call. Trimming took 1 base from V and 1 from J, leaving 8 bases between them. Germline CDR1 reads MGHRA; CDR2 reads YSYEKL. The CDR3 has 15 amino acids. The CDR3 nucleotides are TGCGCCAGCAGCCAAGCAGCGGGGAGCAATCAGCCCCAGCATTTT. Its protein product is CASSQAAGSNQPQHF.

This clonotype was seen a few times. This chain links TRBV12-3 or TRBV12-4 with TRBJ2-2; TRBD2 aligns across 7 bases. This CDR3 contains 15 residues. V shed 3 bases and J 3 bases; nucleotides not matched to a gene: 4. The CDR3 here is CASSFASGYTGELFF. The CDR3 bases are TGTGCCAGCAGTTTTGCTAGCGGTTACACCGGGGAGCTGTTTTTT.

The CDR3, as DNA: TGTGCCAGCAGGCCCGGGACAGGGGGCTTCTACGAGCAGTACTTC. Amino acid sequence: CASRPGTGGFYEQYF. The V call is TRBV6-2 or TRBV6-3, the J call TRBJ2-7; TRBD1 matches 12 bases. The V gene end was trimmed by 6 bases and the J gene end by 3 bases; junction bases not matched to a gene: 6. Germline-derived CDR1 and CDR2 are MNHEY and SVGEGT. The CDR3 is 15 residues long.

A few counts support this clonotype. This chain links TRBV14 with TRBJ2-1; 7 bases line up with TRBD1. The CDR3 extends over 13 amino acids. Trimming took 4 bases from V and 9 from J; bases not matched to a gene: 6. In germline, CDR1 is SGHDN, CDR2 FVKESK. CDR3 bases: TGTGCCAGCAGCCGGGGACAGACGGTTGAGCAGTTCTTC. Translating it yields CASSRGQTVEQFF.

This chain links TRBV5-1 with TRBJ2-1, with TRBD2 identical over 14 bases. The germline gives CDR1 SGHRS, CDR2 YFSETQ. V lost 0 bases, J lost 1 base, and 6 bases stayed unmatched. The length of the CDR3 is 19 residues. CDR3 sequence: CASSLAGLAGVGSYNEQFF. CDR3 in DNA: TGCGCCAGCAGCTTGGCGGGACTAGCGGGAGTTGGGTCCTACAATGAGCAGTTCTTC.

This CDR3 is CASSFKRQNNEQFF. The CDR3, as DNA: TGTGCCAGCAGCTTTAAGCGGCAAAACAATGAGCAGTTCTTC. V is TRBV5-5 and J is TRBJ2-1; D might be TRBD2 (5 bases). With 2 bases removed from V and 5 bases from J, the gap between germline ends came to 11 bases. The V gene's germline CDR1 is SGHKS and CDR2 YYEKEE (reference sequence). The CDR3 covers 14 residues.

This chain joins TRBV29-1 and TRBJ1-1; TRBD1 matches at 7 bases. The CDR3 contains 13 residues. Germline V gives CDR1 SQVTM, CDR2 ANQGSEA. The J segment lost 5 bases and the V segment lost 7 bases, leaving 10 bases of the junction unmatched. The DNA for the CDR3 is TGCAGCGGCTTAGACCTACAGGGGACTGAAGCTTTCTTT. Translation gives CSGLDLQGTEAFF.

The chain has TRBV18 and TRBJ1-1, with D unresolved. Germline V CDR1 and CDR2: KGHSH, LQKENI. The V end lost 2 bases, the J end lost 3 bases, and 4 bases lay between the germline ends. There are 12 residues in the CDR3. The CDR3 DNA sequence: TGTGCCAGCTCACCAGCGGACACTGAAGCTTTCTTT. It is translated as CASSPADTEAFF.